The 29 T cell receptor beta chains below were found in one sample sequenced in a study of cytotoxic CD8 clonotypes in ibrutinib-treated CLL. Using immunoSEQ multiplex PCR, the repertoire was profiled, and TCRdb retains in-frame clones only, with some absent. The sample shows some 150,000 clones, around three quarters of them seen only once. The material was PBMCs, obtained after 12 months of ibrutinib treatment. These receptors came from a human donor with chronic lymphocytic leukemia.

The CDR3, as DNA: TGTGCCAGCAGCGCCGACAGGGGGGGCACAGATACGCAGTATTTT. This translates into CASSADRGGTDTQYF. The chain uses TRBV9 and TRBJ2-3, with 9 bases aligning to TRBD1. There are 15 residues in the CDR3. J lost 1 base, V lost 3 bases, and 3 bases had no gene match. Germline V gene data show CDR1 as SGDLS and CDR2 as YYNGEE. The whole variable domain, remainder taken from reference TRBV9 and TRBJ2-3, is DSGVTQTPKHLITATGQRVTLRCSPRSGDLSVYWYQQSLDQGLQFLIQYYNGEERAKGNILERFSAQQFPDLHSELNLSSLELGDSALYFCASSADRGGTDTQYFGPGTRLTVL.

The chain combines TRBV10-3 with TRBJ2-7; D is possibly TRBD1 (5 bases). From germline, CDR1 is ENHRY and CDR2 SYGVKD. The CDR3 has 13 residues. V lost 4 bases and J 2 bases, leaving 9 bases between the germline ends. CDR3: CAISGTPTYEQYF. The CDR3 DNA sequence: TGTGCCATCAGTGGGACACCCACCTACGAGCAGTACTTC.

This clone was counted only a few times. The chain recombines TRBV11-2 with TRBJ2-7, with D hard to call. Germline loops: CDR1 SGHAT, CDR2 FQNNGV. V was cut by 1 base and J by 4 bases, with 2 bases left in between. The CDR3 has 11 amino acids. CDR3 sequence: CASSLVYEQYF. The CDR3 DNA is TGTGCCAGCAGCTTAGTTTACGAGCAGTACTTC.

This clone was found a few times. The V gene is TRBV4-3, the J gene TRBJ2-7; TRBD2 is a possible D gene (6 bases). Trimming removed 3 bases at V and 5 bases at J, with 17 bases between. CDR3 length equals 15 residues. Germline-derived CDR1 and CDR2 are LGHNA and YSLEER. This CDR3 is CASSHLGRGSHEQYF. The CDR3 DNA reads as TGCGCCAGCAGCCATCTCGGGAGAGGGAGCCACGAGCAGTACTTC.

V is TRBV7-9 and J is TRBJ2-2; TRBD2 matches 7 bases. Germline trimming cut 5 bases from V and 3 bases from J; bases unmatched to any gene: 0. CDR1 and CDR2 (germline): SEHNR, FQNEAQ (reference sequence). The CDR3 is 13 residues long. CDR3 sequence (DNA): TGTGCCAGCAGCGGGAGGGACACCGGGGAGCTGTTTTTT. This translates into CASSGRDTGELFF.

Concerning this clone: The sample has other DNA sequences that encode this CDR3 too. The CDR3 loop is CASSPGLAGYEQYF. DNA of the CDR3: TGTGCCAGCAGCCCGGGGCTAGCGGGTTACGAGCAGTACTTC. This chain connects TRBV4-2 to TRBJ2-7; 8 nucleotides match TRBD2. There are 14 residues in the CDR3. The germline gives CDR1 LGHNA, CDR2 YNFKEQ. Unmatched junction bases numbered 6, after V lost 4 bases and J lost 4 bases.

The CDR3 reads CASSFLRSLTYEQYF. DNA of the CDR3: TGTGCCAGCAGTTTCTTACGTTCGCTTACCTACGAGCAGTACTTC. J is TRBJ2-7 and V is TRBV28; no reliable D call. The CDR3 extends over 15 amino acids. Germline CDR1 and CDR2: MDHEN and SYDVKM. Trimming removed 3 bases from V and 2 bases from J, with 14 bases in between.

The chain carries TRBV2 and TRBJ2-7; the D is unclear. CDR1 SNHLY and CDR2 FYNNEI come from the germline V gene. Trimming cost V 1 base and J 6 bases, with 13 bases left between them. CDR3 length: 14 residues. The CDR3 DNA reads as TGTGCCAGCAGTGAAGATCTAGGGTTTTCCGAGCAGTACTTC. It is translated as CASSEDLGFSEQYF.

This clone appeared a few times. This rearrangement joins TRBV4-1 to TRBJ2-7; no clear D. The germline V gene encodes CDR1 MGHRA and CDR2 YSYEKL. V was shortened by 0 bases and J by 0 bases, with 12 bases between the two germline ends. The CDR3 runs 16 residues. The CDR3 spells CASSQDLRLNSYEQYF. For the CDR3, the DNA is TGCGCCAGCAGCCAAGATCTGAGGCTAAACTCCTACGAGCAGTACTTC.

The chain carries TRBV18 and TRBJ1-5; 10 bases are shared with TRBD1. Germline lookup yields CDR1 KGHSH and CDR2 LQKENI. V was pared by 4 bases and J by 6 bases, with 6 bases of the junction left unmatched. This CDR3 is 15 amino acids long. The CDR3 loop is CASSQGQGPGQPQHF. The CDR3 nucleotides are TGTGCCAGCTCACAGGGACAGGGGCCGGGTCAGCCCCAGCATTTT.

The chain carries TRBV30 and TRBJ2-1; 7 bases line up with TRBD2. Per the germline V gene, CDR1 is GTSNPN and CDR2 is SVGIG (reference sequence). V was pared by 2 bases and J by 6 bases, with 10 bases of the junction left unmatched. The CDR3 loop spans 15 amino acids. Written as DNA, the CDR3 is TGTGCCTGGAGTTTGGGGCGCGGGGGTGGCAATGAGCAGTTCTTC. It translates to CAWSLGRGGGNEQFF.

In this sample, this clone turned up a few times. The chain couples TRBV5-1 to TRBJ1-1, with a weak D call TRBD1 (5 bases). The V end was cut by 0 bases, the J end by 0 bases, with 12 bases between. CDR1 is SGHRS and CDR2 is YFSETQ in the germline V gene. This CDR3 comprises 16 residues. The CDR3 protein is CASSLVSGGLNTEAFF. CDR3 bases: TGCGCCAGCAGCTTGGTATCGGGGGGTCTGAACACTGAAGCTTTCTTT.

This clone occurred a few times. The chain recombines TRBV2 with TRBJ2-2; D remains ambiguous. V was cut by 6 bases and J by 0 bases, with 5 bases left in between. The V gene's germline CDR1 is SNHLY and CDR2 FYNNEI. The CDR3 consists of 13 residues. The CDR3 loop is CASSATNTGELFF. DNA for the CDR3: TGTGCCAGCAGCGCTACGAACACCGGGGAGCTGTTTTTT.

This clone was picked up one time. The CDR3: CASRVGMGQGADTQYF. CDR3 nucleotide sequence: TGTGCCAGCAGGGTTGGAATGGGACAGGGGGCAGATACGCAGTATTTT. The V and J genes are TRBV5-4 and TRBJ2-3, with 11 bases fitting TRBD1. The CDR3 totals 16 residues. The germline V gene encodes CDR1 SGHNT and CDR2 YYREEE (reference sequence). With V trimmed by 5 bases and J by 4 bases, 9 bases remained unmatched.

The rearrangement links TRBV7-2 to TRBJ1-2, with D perhaps TRBD1 (6 bases). The ends were cut back, 1 base at V and 4 bases at J, with 19 bases in the middle. The CDR3 is 17 residues long. The germline CDR1 and CDR2 sequences are SGHTA and FQGNSA. This CDR3 reads CASSLGSDGGRIYGYTF. DNA of the CDR3: TGTGCCAGCAGCTTAGGAAGTGACGGGGGGCGCATCTATGGCTACACCTTC.

The rearrangement links TRBV6-5 to TRBJ2-7; D is undetermined. The germline V and J ends were trimmed by 0 bases and 5 bases, with 14 bases remaining between them. The length of the CDR3 is 15 residues. Germline values: CDR1 MNHEY, CDR2 SVGAGI. CDR3 region: CASSYSIGVFHEQYF. CDR3 DNA sequence: TGTGCCAGCAGTTACTCGATTGGGGTATTTCACGAGCAGTACTTC.

The V call is TRBV9, the J call TRBJ1-1; D perhaps matches TRBD1 (6 bases). The germline CDR1 and CDR2 sequences are SGDLS and YYNGEE. Trimming took 0 bases from V and 1 from J, leaving 10 bases between them. The CDR3 is 15 amino acids. CDR3 loop: CASSVAGAPNTEAFF. CDR3 nucleotides: TGTGCCAGCAGCGTAGCGGGGGCGCCGAACACTGAAGCTTTCTTT.

CDR3 residues: CASSKGQKSYEQYF. The CDR3 nucleotides are TGTGCCAGCAGTAAGGGACAGAAATCCTACGAGCAGTACTTC. The V call is TRBV6-5, the J call TRBJ2-7, with 7 bases fitting TRBD1. Germline values: CDR1 MNHEY, CDR2 SVGAGI. This CDR3 contains 14 residues. V gave up 5 bases and J gave up 1 base; unmatched junction bases: 5.

The genes are TRBV5-1 and TRBJ2-1, with 8 bases matching TRBD2. The V segment lost 4 bases and the J segment 8 bases; nucleotides outside the gene matches: 8. This CDR3 spans 14 amino acids. Germline V lookup: CDR1 SGHRS, CDR2 YFSETQ. CDR3: CASSISGGLDEQFF. Here the CDR3 DNA reads TGCGCCAGCAGCATCTCGGGGGGGCTGGATGAGCAGTTCTTC. Together with reference TRBV5-1 and TRBJ2-1, the CDR3 gives the full variable domain: KAGVTQTPRYLIKTRGQQVTLSCSPISGHRSVSWYQQTPGQGLQFLFEYFSETQRNKGNFPGRFSGRQFSNSRSEMNVSTLELGDSALYLCASSISGGLDEQFFGPGTRLTVL.

This rearrangement joins TRBV29-1 to TRBJ2-7; 8 positions match TRBD1. Germline V lookup: CDR1 SQVTM, CDR2 ANQGSEA. The CDR3 contains 13 residues. V lost 4 bases and J lost 3; bases outside the gene matches: 5. The CDR3 coding sequence is TGCAGCGTTGGGCAGGGGGCGCGCTACGAGCAGTACTTC. Amino acids: CSVGQGARYEQYF.

The chain employs TRBV5-1 and TRBJ1-2; TRBD1 is a possible D gene (5 bases). The CDR3 is made up of 15 amino acids. The germline V gene encodes CDR1 SGHRS and CDR2 YFSETQ. V dropped 0 bases and J dropped 7 bases, with 16 bases sitting between them. CDR3 coding DNA: TGCGCCAGCAGCTTGGATCCTTCTCCAGGGTCTGGCTACACCTTC. Its protein is CASSLDPSPGSGYTF.

The V and J genes are TRBV4-1 and TRBJ2-1; D possibly uses TRBD1 or TRBD2 (5 bases each). The germline V gene encodes CDR1 MGHRA and CDR2 YSYEKL. The CDR3 contains 13 residues. Trimming removed 1 base from V and 9 bases from J, with 10 bases in between. CDR3 in DNA: TGCGCCAGCAGCCAAGCTACCGGGACTGAGCAGTTCTTC. Protein product: CASSQATGTEQFF.

This sequence joins TRBV27 and TRBJ2-7, with TRBD1 matching over 7 bases. CDR1 and CDR2 (germline): MNHEY, SMNVEV (reference sequence). The CDR3 covers 14 residues. V lost 8 bases and J lost 5; bases outside the gene matches: 12. The CDR3, as DNA: TGTGCCAGCTGCCTCCCGACAGGGAGCGACGAGCAGTACTTC. It codes for CASCLPTGSDEQYF.

CDR3 sequence: CASSGEETQYF. CDR3 bases: TGCGCCAGCAGCGGGGAAGAGACCCAGTACTTC. This chain connects TRBV5-1 to TRBJ2-5; D remains unclear. Germline V gene data show CDR1 as SGHRS and CDR2 as YFSETQ. Trimming pared 4 bases from V and 3 bases from J, leaving 4 bases between. The CDR3 loop spans 11 amino acids.

The rearrangement links TRBV30 to TRBJ1-1; D might be TRBD1 (6 bases). Germline V gene lookup returns CDR1 GTSNPN and CDR2 SVGIG (reference sequence). The CDR3 spans 11 residues. The ends were cut back, 2 bases at V and 8 bases at J, with 9 bases in the middle. The CDR3 DNA follows: TGTGCCTGGAGTTGGGGGCGGGAAGCTTTCTTT. This translates into CAWSWGREAFF. Full variable domain (remainder filled in from reference TRBV30 and TRBJ1-1): SQTIHQWPATLVQPVGSPLSLECTVEGTSNPNLYWYRQAAGRGLQLLFYSVGIGQISSEVPQNLSASRPQDRQFILSSKKLLLSDSGFYLCAWSWGREAFFGQGTRLTVV.

This clone has just a few counts. The chain has TRBV19 and TRBJ2-2, with 8 bases lining up with TRBD1. Germline-derived CDR1 and CDR2 are LNHDA and SQIVND (reference sequence). This CDR3 is 14 amino acids long. J gave up 9 bases and V 4 bases, and 7 bases lay outside the gene matches. The chain's CDR3 is CASSKGTGERELFF. CDR3 coding DNA: TGTGCCAGTAGTAAAGGGACAGGAGAAAGGGAGCTGTTTTTT. Full variable domain (missing parts from reference TRBV19 and TRBJ2-2): DGGITQSPKYLFRKEGQNVTLSCEQNLNHDAMYWYRQDPGQGLRLIYYSQIVNDFQKGDIAEGYSVSREKKESFPLTVTSAQKNPTAFYLCASSKGTGERELFFGEGSRLTVL.

There are a few counts of this clone. DNA for the CDR3: TGTGCCAGCAGACATGCGGTTAACACCGGGGAGCTGTTTTTT. Residues: CASRHAVNTGELFF. The rearrangement links TRBV6-5 to TRBJ2-2; D not resolved. Looked up from germline, CDR1 is MNHEY and CDR2 is SVGAGI. The CDR3 is made up of 14 amino acids. Trimming shortened V by 6 bases and J by 2 bases, and 10 bases separated the two germline ends.

This sequence joins TRBV7-9 and TRBJ2-1, with 9 bases matching TRBD2. The CDR3 consists of 15 residues. V shed 4 bases, J shed 10 bases, and the junction held 11 bases outside the gene matches. The germline V gene has CDR1 SEHNR and CDR2 FQNEAQ (reference sequence). Here the CDR3 DNA reads TGTGCCAGCAGCTCGCGGGAGCGGGGGGCAGGGGAGCAGTTCTTC. Protein product: CASSSRERGAGEQFF.

The chain joins TRBV10-3 to TRBJ1-6; D possibly corresponds to TRBD1 (5 bases). This CDR3 comprises 17 residues. V shed 0 bases and J shed 6 bases, with 15 bases lying between them. CDR1 ENHRY and CDR2 SYGVKD come from the germline V gene. The CDR3 nucleotides are TGTGCCATCAGTGAGTCCCTATTTGCCGGGGGTAATTCACCCCTCCACTTT. Protein: CAISESLFAGGNSPLHF.